These 25 T cell receptor beta chains were all obtained from the same sample, sequenced in a study of blood T cell repertoires in COVID-19. Measured with immunoSEQ multiplex PCR; TCRdb has only the in-frame clones, and not every one. The data contain roughly 240,000 clones, just under 90% of them seen just once; the ten biggest clones take up around 0.8%. Sequences were obtained from PBMCs or T cells enriched from blood (not recorded which). These receptors came from a man aged 50 to 59 who had been exposed to COVID-19.

The chain couples TRBV9 to TRBJ2-3, with D possibly TRBD2 on 6 matching bases. Per germline, CDR1 SGDLS and CDR2 YYNGEE. V shed 0 bases and J shed 2 bases, with 10 bases lying between them. CDR3 size: 15 residues. The CDR3 DNA reads as TGTGCCAGCAGCGTAGGCGGGGCAATCACAGATACGCAGTATTTT. Its translation is CASSVGGAITDTQYF.

This sequence joins TRBV2 and TRBJ1-6; 9 bases match TRBD1. Germline CDR1 and CDR2: SNHLY and FYNNEI. This CDR3 region has 15 residues. The V and J ends lost 6 bases and 7 bases, in that order; junction bases with no gene match: 7. CDR3: CASREQGAPNSPLHF. Written as DNA, the CDR3 is TGTGCCAGCAGGGAACAGGGGGCCCCAAATTCACCCCTCCACTTT.

The rearrangement uses TRBV18 and TRBJ2-3; TRBD2 matches at 7 bases. Germline-derived CDR1 and CDR2 are KGHSH and LQKENI. The CDR3 covers 15 residues. Trimming took 0 bases from V and 1 from J; bases not matched to a gene: 1. The CDR3 DNA reads as TGTGCCAGCTCACCACCAAGCGGGGGCACAGATACGCAGTATTTT. It is translated as CASSPPSGGTDTQYF.

The gene calls are TRBV2 and TRBJ1-2; 8 bases map to TRBD1. The CDR3 covers 14 residues. Germline CDR1 reads SNHLY; CDR2 reads FYNNEI. The V gene end was trimmed by 2 bases and the J gene end by 3 bases; junction bases not matched to a gene: 2. The CDR3 region is CASSEQGADYGYTF. The CDR3, as DNA: TGTGCCAGCAGTGAACAGGGGGCTGACTATGGCTACACCTTC.

J is TRBJ2-3 and V is TRBV9, with 9 bases lining up with TRBD1. The germline CDR1 and CDR2 sequences are SGDLS and YYNGEE. With 4 bases clipped from V and 4 bases from J, the junction kept 10 bases outside the gene matches. This CDR3 is 16 amino acids long. CDR3 sequence reads: CASSLRTGASADTQYF. CDR3 DNA: TGTGCCAGCAGCTTGCGGACAGGGGCCTCCGCAGATACGCAGTATTTT. The whole variable domain, remainder taken from reference TRBV9 and TRBJ2-3, is DSGVTQTPKHLITATGQRVTLRCSPRSGDLSVYWYQQSLDQGLQFLIQYYNGEERAKGNILERFSAQQFPDLHSELNLSSLELGDSALYFCASSLRTGASADTQYFGPGTRLTVL.

The chain carries TRBV19 and TRBJ2-3; 7 bases fit TRBD1. V shed 9 bases, J shed 1 base, and the junction held 10 bases outside the gene matches. This CDR3 is 15 amino acids long. CDR1 LNHDA and CDR2 SQIVND come from the germline V gene (reference sequence). CDR3 DNA sequence: TGTGCCAGCCGACCCCCGGGACAGCGCACAGATACGCAGTATTTT. This sequence encodes CASRPPGQRTDTQYF.

This chain links TRBV10-1 with TRBJ1-1; D gene uncertain. V lost 6 bases and J 3 bases, leaving 11 bases between the germline ends. The CDR3 totals 13 residues. Germline V gene lookup returns CDR1 WNHNN and CDR2 SYGVQD (reference sequence). CDR3 protein: CASRSELDTEAFF. CDR3 nucleotides: TGCGCCAGCAGATCGGAGCTAGACACTGAAGCTTTCTTT.

The chain is built from TRBV2 and TRBJ1-2; D might be TRBD1 (6 bases). CDR1 is SNHLY and CDR2 is FYNNEI in the germline V gene. The CDR3 runs to 14 residues. V was clipped by 7 bases and J by 4 bases, with 16 bases between them. CDR3 amino acids: CASKIRQGSYGYTF. CDR3 DNA sequence: TGTGCCAGCAAGATTCGGCAGGGGAGCTATGGCTACACCTTC.

This chain uses TRBV5-6 with TRBJ2-3; D ambiguous. Germline CDR1 SGHDT, CDR2 YYEEEE. The V gene lost 6 bases and the J gene lost 2 bases, with 4 bases spanning the gap. CDR3 size: 11 residues. The CDR3 coding sequence is TGTGCCAGCACCTACACAGATACGCAGTATTTT. Encoded protein: CASTYTDTQYF.

V gene TRBV7-9 combines with J gene TRBJ2-1; 16 bases agree with TRBD2. The germline V gene has CDR1 SEHNR and CDR2 FQNEAQ (reference sequence). J was trimmed by 8 bases and V by 5 bases; bases with no gene match: 6. The CDR3 covers 16 residues. The CDR3 region has the DNA TGTGCCAGCAGCATCGGGACTAGCGGGAGGGCCTATGAGCAGTTCTTC. This gives the protein CASSIGTSGRAYEQFF.

The V call is TRBV7-3, the J call TRBJ2-7, with 13 bases identical to TRBD2. V dropped 5 bases and J dropped 7; count of bases not matched to a gene: 8. Germline CDR1 reads SGHTA; CDR2 reads FQGTGA. This CDR3 comprises 15 residues. The CDR3 DNA follows: TGTGCCAGCAGCATACCCAGGACTAGCGGGAGAGAGCAGTACGTC. Its protein product is CASSIPRTSGREQYV.

V usage is TRBV7-9 and J usage is TRBJ2-2; TRBD2 is a possible D gene (6 bases). CDR3 length: 16 residues. The germline V and J ends were trimmed by 6 bases and 0 bases, with 14 bases remaining between them. The germline gives CDR1 SEHNR, CDR2 FQNEAQ (reference sequence). The CDR3 protein is CASRELAVTNTGELFF. DNA for the CDR3: TGTGCCAGCAGGGAATTAGCGGTTACGAACACCGGGGAGCTGTTTTTT.

This chain links TRBV7-8 with TRBJ1-6; 9 bases align to TRBD1. V lost 2 bases and J lost 7; bases outside the gene matches: 12. CDR3 size: 18 residues. Germline CDR1 SGHVS, CDR2 FQNEAQ. The CDR3 loop reads CASSLLLWDRVKNSPLHF. CDR3 DNA sequence: TGTGCCAGCAGCTTACTTTTATGGGACAGGGTGAAAAATTCACCCCTCCACTTT.

Turning to this clone: This CDR3 is also generated by other DNA sequences in the sample. This chain links TRBV5-1 with TRBJ2-1; 12 nucleotides match TRBD2. The V gene end was trimmed by 4 bases and the J gene end by 5 bases; junction bases not matched to a gene: 4. The CDR3 loop spans 15 amino acids. Germline CDR1 is SGHRS and CDR2 is YFSETQ. The CDR3 loop reads CASSLRTSGNNEQFF. CDR3 DNA sequence: TGCGCCAGCAGCCTCCGGACTAGCGGGAACAATGAGCAGTTCTTC. Filled out from reference TRBV5-1 and TRBJ2-1, the complete variable domain reads KAGVTQTPRYLIKTRGQQVTLSCSPISGHRSVSWYQQTPGQGLQFLFEYFSETQRNKGNFPGRFSGRQFSNSRSEMNVSTLELGDSALYLCASSLRTSGNNEQFFGPGTRLTVL.

The chain joins TRBV24-1 to TRBJ2-3; D is possibly TRBD1 (6 bases). Germline CDR1 is KGHDR and CDR2 is SFDVKD. The ends were cut back, 4 bases at V and 2 bases at J, with 18 bases in the middle. CDR3 size: 17 residues. This CDR3 reads CATSDTGTESPTDTQYF. The CDR3 DNA follows: TGTGCCACCAGTGACACAGGGACGGAGAGTCCCACAGATACGCAGTATTTT.

The CDR3 here is CASTLLSGGGEQFF. CDR3 bases: TGTGCCAGCACCCTGTTAAGTGGGGGGGGTGAGCAGTTCTTC. V usage is TRBV9 and J usage is TRBJ2-1; 7 positions match TRBD2. The trim removed 6 bases at V and 9 bases at J, leaving 12 bases unmatched. The CDR3 length is 14 residues. Germline V gene lookup returns CDR1 SGDLS and CDR2 YYNGEE.

This clone was observed a single time. This chain connects TRBV4-2 to TRBJ1-2; possible D gene TRBD1, 6 bases. The V and J ends lost 0 bases and 9 bases respectively, with 20 bases between them. The germline V gene encodes CDR1 LGHNA and CDR2 YNFKEQ. This CDR3 spans 16 amino acids. The CDR3 nucleotides are TGTGCCAGCAGCCAAGATTTTTCGCGAGGGGGTGCGAGCTACACCTTC. Its protein is CASSQDFSRGGASYTF.

The chain carries TRBV4-2 and TRBJ1-5; D remains unclear. The germline CDR1 and CDR2 sequences are LGHNA and YNFKEQ. The CDR3 totals 14 residues. The V gene lost 1 base and the J gene lost 7 bases, with 11 bases spanning the gap. CDR3 DNA sequence: TGTGCCAGCAGCCAAGTCTACTACATCCAGCCCCAGCATTTT. It encodes CASSQVYYIQPQHF.

V usage is TRBV7-3 and J usage is TRBJ2-3; TRBD2 agrees at 9 bases. Trimming removed 1 base from V and 4 bases from J; junction bases left unmatched: 3. This CDR3 comprises 15 residues. The germline CDR1 and CDR2 sequences are SGHTA and FQGTGA. The CDR3: CASSLRREGSDTQYF. For the CDR3, the DNA is TGTGCCAGCAGCTTAAGGCGGGAGGGCTCAGATACGCAGTATTTT.

This chain connects TRBV12-3 or TRBV12-4 to TRBJ2-1; D gene unclear. V shed 3 bases and J shed 4 bases, with 7 bases lying between them. The CDR3 extends over 13 amino acids. The CDR3 DNA follows: TGTGCCAGCAGTTTGGAACAGTACAATGAGCAGTTCTTC. Its translation is CASSLEQYNEQFF.

The gene calls are TRBV9 and TRBJ2-3, with 12 bases identical to TRBD2. CDR3 size: 19 residues. The V gene's germline CDR1 is SGDLS and CDR2 YYNGEE. V trimming: 4 bases; J trimming: 3 bases; junction bases outside the gene matches: 15. CDR3 loop: CASSLASSGRGFLTDTQYF. The CDR3 DNA follows: TGTGCCAGCAGCCTTGCCTCTAGCGGGAGGGGTTTTTTAACAGATACGCAGTATTTT.

The V and J genes are TRBV28 and TRBJ1-1; 7 nucleotides align to TRBD1. The germline V gene encodes CDR1 MDHEN and CDR2 SYDVKM. CDR3 size: 13 residues. This chain's CDR3 is CLTGRLLNTEAFF. CDR3 in DNA: TGTCTGACAGGGAGGCTTCTGAACACTGAAGCTTTCTTT.

This clone was recorded only once. The chain recombines TRBV11-3 with TRBJ2-1, with 8 bases that match TRBD1. With V trimmed by 3 bases and J by 0 bases, 7 bases remained unmatched. The CDR3 totals 17 residues. Germline-derived CDR1 and CDR2 are SGHNT and YENEEA. The CDR3, as DNA: TGTGCCAGCAGCTTGGATGGGACAGGCCTCTCCTACAATGAGCAGTTCTTC. Translated, it gives CASSLDGTGLSYNEQFF.

This clone was counted once. The gene calls are TRBV18 and TRBJ1-6, with a weak D call TRBD1 (5 bases). The CDR3 spans 14 residues. CDR1 is KGHSH, CDR2 LQKENI, per germline. V shed 2 bases and J shed 11 bases, with 13 bases lying between them. Here the CDR3 DNA reads TGTGCCAGCTCACCAGGGGGGTATAGGGCACCCCTCCACTTT. It is translated as CASSPGGYRAPLHF.

The chain recombines TRBV7-3 with TRBJ1-1; D gene ambiguous. The germline V gene has CDR1 SGHTA and CDR2 FQGTGA. Trimming shortened V by 5 bases and J by 0 bases, and 7 bases separated the two germline ends. The CDR3 is made up of 13 amino acids. As DNA, the CDR3 is TGTGCCAGCAGCCGAGCCGTGAACACTGAAGCTTTCTTT. Its translation is CASSRAVNTEAFF.